This TCR beta chain stems from a study of molecular identifiers for immune sequencing clone quantification. As previously described, bulk TCR libraries were made using listed TCR primers. TCRdb reanalysed the PCR reads using MiXCR and keeps one entry per CDR3 protein. The profile shows roughly 300,000 distinct CDR3 sequences, roughly a quarter of them singletons. In germline, CDR1 is SGHNT, CDR2 YENEEA. J was trimmed by 7 bases and V by 0 bases; bases with no gene match: 4. This CDR3 is built from 15 residues. General study results and limits: Under 1% of molecules in naive cells, but over 97% of effector molecules, belonged to clones above 20 RNA copies. Highly expanded clone sizes could be underestimated by identical TCR molecules sharing a barcode.

When naive CD8 T cells were sorted, they were gated as CD8+CD4-CCR7+CD45RA+. On this clonotype: The target antigen is unknown.

The sequencing input was naive CD8+ T cells from blood, with Jurkat cell RNA spiked in. Noted subset: FACS-sorted CD8+CD4-CCR7+CD45RA+ naive T cells. This sequence joins TRBV11-3 and TRBJ2-1; 9 nucleotides align to TRBD2. The TCR originated in a human donor in good health. Some libraries in this study had Jurkat cell RNA spiked in. CDR3 amino acids: CASSLEKAGGNEQFF. The CDR3 nucleotides read TGTGCCAGCAGCTTAGAAAAAGCGGGGGGTAATGAGCAGTTCTTC.